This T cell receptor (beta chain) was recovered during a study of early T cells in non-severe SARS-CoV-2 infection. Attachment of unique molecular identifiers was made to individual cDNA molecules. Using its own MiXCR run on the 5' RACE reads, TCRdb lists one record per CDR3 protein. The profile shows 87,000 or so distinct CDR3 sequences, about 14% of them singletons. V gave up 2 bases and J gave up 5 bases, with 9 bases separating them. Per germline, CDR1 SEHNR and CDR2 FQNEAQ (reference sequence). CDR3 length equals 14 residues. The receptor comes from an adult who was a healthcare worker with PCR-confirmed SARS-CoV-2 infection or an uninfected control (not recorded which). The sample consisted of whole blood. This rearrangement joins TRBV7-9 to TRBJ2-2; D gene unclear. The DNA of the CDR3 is TGTGCCAGCAGCTTAATCCGTGGGACCGGGGAGCTGTTTTTT. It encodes CASSLIRGTGELFF.